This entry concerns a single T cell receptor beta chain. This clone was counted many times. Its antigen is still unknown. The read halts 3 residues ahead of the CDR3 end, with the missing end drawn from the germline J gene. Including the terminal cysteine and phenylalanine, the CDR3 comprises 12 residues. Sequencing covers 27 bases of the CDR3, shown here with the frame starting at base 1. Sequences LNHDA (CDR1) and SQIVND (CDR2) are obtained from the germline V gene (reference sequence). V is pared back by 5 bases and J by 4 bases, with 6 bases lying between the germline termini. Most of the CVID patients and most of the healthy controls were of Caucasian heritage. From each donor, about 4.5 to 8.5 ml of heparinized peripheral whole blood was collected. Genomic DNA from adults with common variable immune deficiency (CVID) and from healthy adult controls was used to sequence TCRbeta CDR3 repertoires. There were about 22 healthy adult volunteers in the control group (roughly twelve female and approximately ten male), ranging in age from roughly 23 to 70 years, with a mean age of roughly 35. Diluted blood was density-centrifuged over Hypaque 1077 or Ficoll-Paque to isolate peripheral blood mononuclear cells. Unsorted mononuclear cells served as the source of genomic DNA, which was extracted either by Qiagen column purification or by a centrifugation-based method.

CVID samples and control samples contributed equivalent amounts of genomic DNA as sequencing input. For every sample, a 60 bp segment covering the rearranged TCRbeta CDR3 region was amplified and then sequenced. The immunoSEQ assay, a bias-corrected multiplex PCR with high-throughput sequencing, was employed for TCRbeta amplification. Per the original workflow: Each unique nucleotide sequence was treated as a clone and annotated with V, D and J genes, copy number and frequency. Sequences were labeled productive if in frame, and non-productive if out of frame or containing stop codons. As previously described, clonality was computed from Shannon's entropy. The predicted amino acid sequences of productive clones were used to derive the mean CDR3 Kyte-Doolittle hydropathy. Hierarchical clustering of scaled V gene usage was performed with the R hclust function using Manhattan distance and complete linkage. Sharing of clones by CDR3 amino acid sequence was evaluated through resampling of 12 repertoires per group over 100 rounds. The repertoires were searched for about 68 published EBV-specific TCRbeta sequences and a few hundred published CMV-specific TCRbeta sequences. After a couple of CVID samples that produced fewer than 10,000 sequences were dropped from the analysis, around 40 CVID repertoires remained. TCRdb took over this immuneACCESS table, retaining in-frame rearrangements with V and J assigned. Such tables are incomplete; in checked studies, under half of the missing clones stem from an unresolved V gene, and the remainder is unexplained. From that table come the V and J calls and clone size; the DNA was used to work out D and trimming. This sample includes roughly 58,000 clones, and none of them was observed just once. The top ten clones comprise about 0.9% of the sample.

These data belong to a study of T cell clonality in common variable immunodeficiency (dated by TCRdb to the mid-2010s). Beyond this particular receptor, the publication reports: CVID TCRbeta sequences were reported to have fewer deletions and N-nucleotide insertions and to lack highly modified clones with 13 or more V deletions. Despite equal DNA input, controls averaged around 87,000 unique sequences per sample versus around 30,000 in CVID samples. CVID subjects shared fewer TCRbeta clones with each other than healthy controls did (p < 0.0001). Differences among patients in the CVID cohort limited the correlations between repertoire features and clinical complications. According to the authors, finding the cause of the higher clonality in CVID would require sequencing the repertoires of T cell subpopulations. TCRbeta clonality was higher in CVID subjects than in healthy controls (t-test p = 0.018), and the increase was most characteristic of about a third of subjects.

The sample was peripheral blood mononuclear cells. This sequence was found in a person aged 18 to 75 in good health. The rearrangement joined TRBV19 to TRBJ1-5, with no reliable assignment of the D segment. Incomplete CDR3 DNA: TGTGCCAGTAGTCCACTAAATCAGCCC. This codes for CASSPLNQP. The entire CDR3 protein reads CASSPLNQPQHF.